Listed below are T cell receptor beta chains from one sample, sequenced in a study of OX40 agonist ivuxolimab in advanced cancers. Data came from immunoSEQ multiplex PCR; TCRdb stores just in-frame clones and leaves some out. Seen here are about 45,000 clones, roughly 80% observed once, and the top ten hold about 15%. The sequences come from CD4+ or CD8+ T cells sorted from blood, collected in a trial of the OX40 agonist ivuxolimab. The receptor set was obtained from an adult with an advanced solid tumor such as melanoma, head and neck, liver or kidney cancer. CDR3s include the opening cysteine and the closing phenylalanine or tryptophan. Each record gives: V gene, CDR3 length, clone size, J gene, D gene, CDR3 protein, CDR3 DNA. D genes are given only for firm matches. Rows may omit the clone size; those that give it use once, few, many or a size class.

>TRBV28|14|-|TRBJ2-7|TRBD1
CASSLPGQGNEQYF
TGTGCCAGCAGTCTACCGGGACAGGGAAACGAGCAGTACTTC
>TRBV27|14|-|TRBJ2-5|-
CASSSWSFQETQYF
TGTGCCAGCAGTTCGTGGTCATTTCAAGAGACCCAGTACTTC
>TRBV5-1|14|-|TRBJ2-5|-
CASSPGLAPETQYF
TGCGCCAGCAGCCCCGGACTCGCCCCAGAGACCCAGTACTTC
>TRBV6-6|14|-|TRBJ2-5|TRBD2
CASTQPGGPETQYF
TGTGCCAGCACCCAACCGGGAGGGCCGGAGACCCAGTACTTC
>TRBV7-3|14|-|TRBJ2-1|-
CASSLTELGDEQFF
TGTGCCAGCAGCTTAACGGAGTTAGGGGATGAGCAGTTCTTC
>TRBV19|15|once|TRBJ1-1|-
CASSMSITGFTEAFF
TGTGCCAGTAGTATGAGTATTACAGGGTTCACTGAAGCTTTCTTT
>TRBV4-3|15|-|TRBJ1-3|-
CASSQDRSSGNTIYF
TGCGCCAGCAGCCAAGATCGGAGCTCTGGAAACACCATATATTTT
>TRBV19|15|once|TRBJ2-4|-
CASSIGANLAYIQYF
TGTGCCAGTAGTATAGGGGCGAATCTAGCCTACATTCAGTACTTC
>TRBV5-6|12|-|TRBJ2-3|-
CASSFSTDTQYF
TGTGCCAGCAGCTTCAGCACAGATACGCAGTATTTT
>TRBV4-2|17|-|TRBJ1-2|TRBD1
CASSYPGQGAFNYGYTF
TGTGCCAGCAGTTACCCGGGACAGGGGGCCTTTAACTATGGCTACACCTTC
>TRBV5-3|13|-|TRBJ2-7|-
CARRWGLRGEQYF
TGTGCCAGAAGGTGGGGTCTACGGGGAGAGCAGTACTTC
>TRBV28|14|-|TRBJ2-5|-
CASSPTGLQETQYF
TGTGCCAGCAGTCCCACGGGACTGCAAGAGACCCAGTACTTC
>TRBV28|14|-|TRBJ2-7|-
CASSAPGRPYEQYF
TGTGCCAGCAGCGCCCCAGGGCGGCCCTACGAGCAGTACTTC
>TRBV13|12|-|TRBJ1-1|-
CASSPWGREAFF
TGTGCCAGCAGCCCCTGGGGGCGTGAAGCTTTCTTT
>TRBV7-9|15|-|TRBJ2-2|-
CASSSSNTGTGELFF
TGTGCCAGCAGCTCCTCTAACACGGGCACCGGGGAGCTGTTTTTT
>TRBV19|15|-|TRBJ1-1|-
CASRALRTPNTEAFF
TGTGCCAGTAGGGCGCTTAGGACACCGAACACTGAAGCTTTCTTT
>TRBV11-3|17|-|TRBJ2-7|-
CASSPSGHKWSSYEQYF
TGTGCCAGCAGCCCCTCGGGCCACAAGTGGTCATCCTACGAGCAGTACTTC
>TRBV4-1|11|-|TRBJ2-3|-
CASSHELAQYF
TGCGCCAGCAGCCATGAATTGGCGCAGTATTTT
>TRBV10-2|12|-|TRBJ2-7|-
CASSSGVYEQYF
TGCGCCAGCAGTTCAGGTGTCTACGAGCAGTACTTC
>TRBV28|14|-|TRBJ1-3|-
CASSAQYSGNTIYF
TGTGCCAGCAGTGCCCAGTATTCTGGAAACACCATATATTTT
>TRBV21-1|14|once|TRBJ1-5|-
CASSKPRAGQPQHF
TGTGCCAGCAGCAAACCCCGGGCGGGACAGCCCCAGCATTTT
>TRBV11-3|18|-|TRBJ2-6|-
CASSLIPGGRGGANVLTF
TGTGCCAGCAGCTTAATCCCAGGGGGGCGTGGCGGGGCCAACGTCCTGACTTTC
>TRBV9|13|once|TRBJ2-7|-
CASSVSNGYEQYF
TGTGCCAGCAGCGTATCCAACGGCTACGAGCAGTACTTC
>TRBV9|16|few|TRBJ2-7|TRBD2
CASSAGSGAGYYEQYF
TGTGCCAGCAGCGCAGGTAGCGGGGCCGGATACTACGAGCAGTACTTC
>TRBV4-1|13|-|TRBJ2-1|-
CASSQGTSNEQFF
TGCGCCAGCAGCCAGGGCACCTCGAATGAGCAGTTCTTC
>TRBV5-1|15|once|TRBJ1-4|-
CASSLVGDAIEKLFF
TGCGCCAGCAGCTTGGTCGGGGATGCAATAGAAAAACTGTTTTTT
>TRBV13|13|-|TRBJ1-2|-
CASSLERVGGYTF
TGTGCCAGCAGCTTAGAACGGGTTGGGGGCTACACCTTC
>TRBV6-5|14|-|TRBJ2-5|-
CASSPRGLQETQYF
TGTGCCAGCAGCCCTCGGGGGCTCCAAGAGACCCAGTACTTC
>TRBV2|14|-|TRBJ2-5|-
CASSEAWLSETQYF
TGTGCCAGCAGTGAAGCTTGGCTCTCAGAGACCCAGTACTTC
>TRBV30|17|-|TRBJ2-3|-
CAWSKGVTRPGTDTQYF
TGTGCCTGGAGTAAGGGGGTGACTCGACCGGGCACAGATACGCAGTATTTT
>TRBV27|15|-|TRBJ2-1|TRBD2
CASSEFAGGPREQFF
TGTGCCAGCAGTGAGTTTGCGGGGGGGCCGCGAGAGCAGTTCTTC
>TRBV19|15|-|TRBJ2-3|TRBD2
CASSPREGLGDTQYF
TGTGCCAGTAGTCCCCGGGAGGGGCTGGGAGATACGCAGTATTTT
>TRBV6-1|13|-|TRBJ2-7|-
CASSGPRSGEQYF
TGTGCCAGCAGTGGGCCAAGGTCGGGCGAGCAGTACTTC
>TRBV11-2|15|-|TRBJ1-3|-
CASSRNSDSGNTIYF
TGTGCCAGCAGCCGAAACAGCGACTCTGGAAACACCATATATTTT
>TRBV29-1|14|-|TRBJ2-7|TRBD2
CSVSTKRGVYEQYF
TGCAGCGTTTCCACTAAGCGGGGGGTATACGAGCAGTACTTC
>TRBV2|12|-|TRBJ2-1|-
CASKGPSNGQFF
TGTGCCAGCAAAGGCCCCTCGAATGGGCAGTTCTTC
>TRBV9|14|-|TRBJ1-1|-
CASSPRGMDTEAFF
TGTGCCAGCAGCCCCCGGGGTATGGACACTGAAGCTTTCTTT
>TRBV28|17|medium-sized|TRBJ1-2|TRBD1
CASSSPTSTGGSYGYTF
TGTGCCAGCAGTTCACCTACATCCACAGGGGGCAGCTATGGCTACACCTTC
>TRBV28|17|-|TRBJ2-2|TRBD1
CASSTNSGTENTGELFF
TGTGCCAGCAGTACGAACTCTGGGACAGAGAACACCGGGGAGCTGTTTTTT
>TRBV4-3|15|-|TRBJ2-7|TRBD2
CASSQGLARGYEQYF
TGCGCCAGCAGCCAGGGACTAGCGAGGGGCTACGAGCAGTACTTC
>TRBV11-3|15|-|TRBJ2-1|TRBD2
CASSWGLVGYNEQFF
TGTGCCAGCAGCTGGGGACTAGTAGGCTACAATGAGCAGTTCTTC
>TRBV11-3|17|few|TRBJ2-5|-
CASSLFPPSAEGETQYF
TGTGCCAGCAGCTTATTCCCTCCTAGCGCAGAGGGGGAGACCCAGTACTTC
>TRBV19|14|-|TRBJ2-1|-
CASSIWRANNEQFF
TGTGCCAGTAGTATCTGGCGGGCAAACAATGAGCAGTTCTTC
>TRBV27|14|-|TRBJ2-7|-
CASSFQATKYEQYF
TGTGCCAGCAGTTTTCAGGCTACAAAGTACGAGCAGTACTTC
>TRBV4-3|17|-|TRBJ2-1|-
CASRLSDDSPEGNEQFF
TGCGCCAGCAGGCTTTCTGACGACAGTCCTGAGGGCAATGAGCAGTTCTTC
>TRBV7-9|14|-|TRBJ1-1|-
CASSLEVRGTEAFF
TGTGCCAGCAGCTTAGAAGTGAGGGGAACTGAAGCTTTCTTT
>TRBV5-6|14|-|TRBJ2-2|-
CASSPHGYTGELFF
TGTGCCAGCAGCCCCCATGGCTACACCGGGGAGCTGTTTTTT
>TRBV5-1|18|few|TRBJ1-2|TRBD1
CASSLGYGDRGRIYGYTF
TGCGCCAGCAGCCTAGGGTACGGGGACAGGGGGCGGATCTATGGCTACACCTTC
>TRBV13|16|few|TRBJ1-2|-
CASSTGRRQGHDGYTF
TGTGCCAGCAGCACCGGCAGGCGGCAGGGGCACGATGGCTACACCTTC
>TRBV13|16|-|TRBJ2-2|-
CASSLERLANTGELFF
TGTGCCAGCAGCTTAGAACGTCTAGCCAACACCGGGGAGCTGTTTTTT
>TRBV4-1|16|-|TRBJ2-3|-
CASSQQAHGGTDTQYF
TGCGCCAGCAGCCAACAAGCACACGGAGGGACAGATACGCAGTATTTT
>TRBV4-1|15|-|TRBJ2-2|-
CASSLETQDTGELFF
TGCGCCAGCAGCCTGGAAACACAAGACACCGGGGAGCTGTTTTTT
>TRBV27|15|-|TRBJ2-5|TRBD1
CASSLSTGWRETQYF
TGTGCCAGCAGTTTATCGACAGGGTGGAGGGAGACCCAGTACTTC
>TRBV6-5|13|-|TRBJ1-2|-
CASSPTRKSGYTF
TGTGCCAGCAGTCCAACCCGGAAGTCTGGCTACACCTTC